This note documents a single T cell receptor beta chain sequence. Its specificity is unknown. Germline CDR1 SGHRS, CDR2 YFSETQ. The CDR3 has 15 residues. After removal of 4 bases from V and 8 bases from J, the junction contained 9 bases not matched to a gene. This sample is part of a study of CD8+ T cells in alopecia areata. Study-wide context: Patients remained on tofacitinib for 6 to 18 months and then went 6 months without it.

It was cDNA, reverse transcribed from extracted RNA, that served as the sequencing template. The assay was immunoSEQ multiplex PCR, and TCRdb's table has in-frame clones only and misses some. The sample shows about 200,000 clones, roughly three fifths of them seen only once. Study-wide points: With tofacitinib ongoing, many expanded lesional clones persisted in both scalp and blood. Normal-skin resident alphabeta T cells also appear among scalp sample sequences.

Stated treatment: oral pan-JAK inhibitor, 5-10 mg twice daily. The chain couples TRBV5-1 to TRBJ1-4, with 9 bases identical to TRBD1. The sample was CD4+ T cells sorted from blood, taken at week 4, from a patient treated with tofacitinib. This TCR derives from a human donor with alopecia areata. This CDR3 reads CASSPQGAKGEKLFF. Written as DNA, the CDR3 is TGCGCCAGCAGCCCACAGGGGGCGAAAGGCGAAAAACTGTTTTTT. Full variable domain (remainder filled in from reference TRBV5-1 and TRBJ1-4): KAGVTQTPRYLIKTRGQQVTLSCSPISGHRSVSWYQQTPGQGLQFLFEYFSETQRNKGNFPGRFSGRQFSNSRSEMNVSTLELGDSALYLCASSPQGAKGEKLFFGSGTQLSVL.